The 12 T cell receptor beta chains presented below share a single source sample, sequenced in a study of a mutant IDH1 vaccine in newly diagnosed glioma. Repertoires were generated with immunoSEQ multiplex PCR, while TCRdb's copy carries only in-frame clones and drops some. Among fewer than 70,000 clones, 80% to 90% were seen once, and the ten largest hold around 4.4%. Their antigens are not known. The time point denotes: week 5, during vaccination. The investigators gave 300 ug of mutant IDH1 20-mer peptide in each vaccine dose, together with topical imiquimod. The sample was PBMCs, taken from a glioma patient whose treatment included an IDH1 peptide vaccine. These receptors were obtained from a woman between 40 and 50 years old with glioma.

The chain recombines TRBV14 with TRBJ1-1; D is possibly TRBD1 (5 bases). Germline V gives CDR1 SGHDN, CDR2 FVKESK. The CDR3 contains 15 residues. The germline V and J ends were trimmed by 3 bases and 0 bases, with 11 bases remaining between them. The CDR3 bases are TGTGCCAGCAGCCACTACAGGTCCATGAACACTGAAGCTTTCTTT. Translated: CASSHYRSMNTEAFF. Variable domain in full (rest from reference TRBV14 and TRBJ1-1): EAGVTQFPSHSVIEKGQTVTLRCDPISGHDNLYWYRRVMGKEIKFLLHFVKESKQDESGMPNNRFLAERTGGTYSTLKVQPAELEDSGVYFCASSHYRSMNTEAFFGQGTRLTVV.

V usage is TRBV6-5 and J usage is TRBJ1-3, with D hard to call. The CDR3 runs 14 residues. V lost 6 bases and J 4 bases, leaving 13 bases between the germline ends. The germline V gene has CDR1 MNHEY and CDR2 SVGAGI. The CDR3, as DNA: TGTGCCAGCAGCGTTACAAGAACAGGAAACACCATATATTTT. Protein sequence: CASSVTRTGNTIYF.

The genes are TRBV7-2 and TRBJ2-3; D unresolved. Trimming removed 0 bases at V and 0 bases at J, with 1 base between. CDR3 length: 13 amino acids. CDR1 is SGHTA, CDR2 FQGNSA, per germline. Here the CDR3 DNA reads TGTGCCAGCAGCTTAGCTAGCACAGATACGCAGTATTTT. This codes for CASSLASTDTQYF. Filled out from reference TRBV7-2 and TRBJ2-3, the complete variable domain reads GAGVSQSPSNKVTEKGKDVELRCDPISGHTALYWYRQSLGQGLEFLIYFQGNSAPDKSGLPSDRFSAERTGGSVSTLTIQRTQQEDSAVYLCASSLASTDTQYFGPGTRLTVL.

This chain links TRBV19 with TRBJ2-7; D unresolved. This CDR3 is 13 amino acids long. Trimming cost V 6 bases and J 5 bases, with 14 bases left between them. The germline V gene encodes CDR1 LNHDA and CDR2 SQIVND (reference sequence). CDR3 residues: CASRGNFYDEQYF. In nucleotides, the CDR3 is TGTGCCAGTAGGGGCAACTTCTACGACGAGCAGTACTTC.

The chain recombines TRBV2 with TRBJ1-2, with 8 bases lining up with TRBD1. The CDR3 length is 13 residues. Trimming took 5 bases from V and 6 from J; bases not matched to a gene: 5. Germline lookup yields CDR1 SNHLY and CDR2 FYNNEI. DNA for the CDR3: TGTGCCAGCAGTCGACAGGGGATGGATGGCTACACCTTC. Its translation: CASSRQGMDGYTF.

This rearrangement joins TRBV13 to TRBJ2-1; TRBD1 agrees at 12 bases. CDR3 length: 15 amino acids. V lost 5 bases to trimming and J lost 5 bases; unmatched junction nucleotides: 4. Per germline, CDR1 PRHDT and CDR2 FYEKMQ (reference sequence). In DNA, the CDR3 is TGTGCCAGCAGCCCCGGGGACAGGGGGCACAATGAGCAGTTCTTC. This encodes CASSPGDRGHNEQFF.

V and J are TRBV9 and TRBJ1-4; TRBD1 aligns across 7 bases. The CDR3 extends over 16 amino acids. V shed 4 bases, J shed 1 base, and the junction held 7 bases outside the gene matches. CDR1 is SGDLS and CDR2 is YYNGEE in the germline V gene. CDR3 residues: CASSRGGTVTNEKLFF. DNA of the CDR3: TGTGCCAGCAGCCGTGGGGGGACAGTAACTAATGAAAAACTGTTTTTT.

The V call is TRBV6-5, the J call TRBJ1-2; maybe TRBD1 (5 bases). V lost 3 bases and J lost 2, with 7 bases in between. The CDR3 consists of 13 residues. CDR1 is MNHEY and CDR2 is SVGAGI in the germline V gene. The CDR3 sequence: CASSYGGNYGYTF. CDR3 bases: TGTGCCAGCAGTTATGGGGGGAACTATGGCTACACCTTC.

This clone was counted once. V and J are TRBV4-1 and TRBJ1-3, with a weak D call TRBD1 (6 bases). Germline loops: CDR1 MGHRA, CDR2 YSYEKL. The CDR3 length is 17 residues. V was trimmed by 1 base and J by 0 bases, leaving 13 bases between them. The CDR3 DNA follows: TGCGCCAGCAGCCAAGGCCGTAGGGGGGGCTCTGGAAACACCATATATTTT. This encodes CASSQGRRGGSGNTIYF.

The count of this clone is one. The gene calls are TRBV27 and TRBJ2-1, with 8 bases aligning to TRBD2. Germline loops: CDR1 MNHEY, CDR2 SMNVEV (reference sequence). The junction had 15 bases not matched to a gene; V was cut back by 1 base and J by 1 base. The CDR3 is 20 amino acids. The CDR3 spells CASSLWVSGDSGGSYNEQFF. The CDR3 bases are TGTGCCAGCAGTTTATGGGTTAGCGGGGACTCGGGGGGTTCCTACAATGAGCAGTTCTTC.

With respect to this clone: Relative to the germline gene, one junction end is altered; a read error may explain this. The V call is TRBV5-6, the J call TRBJ2-3; 14 bases line up with TRBD2. Germline CDR1 and CDR2: SGHDT and YYEEEE. The CDR3 is 14 amino acids. In DNA, the CDR3 is TGTGCCAGCAGCTTCCGACTAGCGGGGGGGAATTACCTTTTT. Protein product: CASSFRLAGGNYLF.

This rearrangement joins TRBV5-1 to TRBJ2-7, with 13 bases aligning to TRBD2. Germline lookup yields CDR1 SGHRS and CDR2 YFSETQ. The CDR3 totals 15 residues. The V gene end was trimmed by 4 bases and the J gene end by 7 bases; junction bases not matched to a gene: 8. The CDR3 loop reads CASSPLAGGPREQYF. CDR3 nucleotides: TGCGCCAGCAGCCCACTAGCGGGAGGGCCACGGGAGCAGTACTTC.